The clone carrying this T cell receptor beta chain appeared a single time. This entry comes from a study of T cell changes during pregnancy in multiple sclerosis. From germline, CDR1 is SEHNR and CDR2 FQNEAQ (reference sequence). The V end lost 4 bases, the J end lost 8 bases, and 11 bases lay between the germline ends. This CDR3 region has 12 residues. Clones were read by immunoSEQ multiplex PCR, and TCRdb kept only the in-frame ones, dropping some. The top ten hold approximately 8% of the sample, which has about 24,000 clones, 86% seen once. The genes are TRBV7-9 and TRBJ1-2; a weak D match, TRBD1 (6 bases). This TCR derives from a female donor in good health, enrolled as a control in a pregnancy study. The sequencing used CD8+ T cells from peripheral blood mononuclear cells, collected in the first trimester of pregnancy. The CDR3: CASSSTGYGYTF. The CDR3 nucleotides are TGTGCCAGCAGCTCTACAGGGTACGGCTACACCTTC.